These T cell receptor beta chains were read from a single sample in a study of control samples from healthy donors and cancer patients. TCRdb's copy holds only in-frame clones and misses some; the assay was immunoSEQ multiplex PCR. Among under 7,500 clones, roughly 85% were seen once, and the ten largest hold approximately 30%. Input material: PBMCs. These receptor sequences come from a man aged 70 or older with lung cancer. Each CDR3 is given with its conserved first and last residue. A D gene is named only where the DNA matches it firmly. Clone size is stated in some rows and not others, as once, few, many or a class when expanded.

clone_size j_call v_call d_call cdr3_nt cdr3_aa
NA TRBJ2-1 TRBV24-1 NA TGTGCCACCAGTGAAGTCGTAGAGGGGTTTTACAATGAGCAGTTCTTC CATSEVVEGFYNEQFF
large TRBJ1-1 TRBV18 NA TGTGCCAGCTTGGGCACAATGAACACTGAAGCTTTCTTT CASLGTMNTEAFF
NA TRBJ1-5 TRBV28 TRBD1 TGTGCCAGCAAATCCCTCGAGACAGGGAGCAATCAGCCCCAGCATTTT CASKSLETGSNQPQHF
NA TRBJ1-4 TRBV11-2 NA TGTGCCAGCAGCTTGGGGGTGCTTCCTAATGAAAAACTGCTTTTT CASSLGVLPNEKLLF
once TRBJ2-5 TRBV24-1 TRBD1 TGTGCCACCAGTGACCCGACAGGGGGTATCAAGACCCAGTACTTC CATSDPTGGIKTQYF
once TRBJ1-1 TRBV28 NA TGTGCCAGCAGCGCAGTTCAGGCAGTAGCTTTCTTT CASSAVQAVAFF
NA TRBJ2-5 TRBV27 NA TGTGCCAGCAGTTCCTCTAGCCAACGGAGGGAGACCCAGTACTTC CASSSSSQRRETQYF
NA TRBJ2-7 TRBV3-1/TRBV3-2 NA TGTGCCAGCAGCCAAGGTAGGGCCGCTGCTAGCTACGAGCAGTACTTC CASSQGRAAASYEQYF
NA TRBJ2-7 TRBV3-1/TRBV3-2 NA TGTGCCAGCAGCCAAAGGAACGAGCAGTACTTC CASSQRNEQYF
once TRBJ1-4 TRBV27 NA TGTGCCAGCAGTTTAGGGTCAGGGCGGCATGAAAAACTGTTTTTT CASSLGSGRHEKLFF
NA TRBJ2-5 TRBV6-6 NA TGTGCCAGCAGTTACATGGCTAGCTCCCAAGAGACCCAGTACTTC CASSYMASSQETQYF
NA TRBJ2-2 TRBV7-2 NA TGTGCCAGCAGTCGAACCCGGGCCGGGGAGCTGTTTTTT CASSRTRAGELFF
NA TRBJ2-5 TRBV10-2 TRBD1 TGCGCCACCTGGACAGGGACGTTCCAAGAGACCCAGTACTTC CATWTGTFQETQYF
NA TRBJ2-3 TRBV19 TRBD2 TGTGCCAGTAGTATGGTCGGACTAGCGGCGGCGGATACGCAGTATTTT CASSMVGLAAADTQYF
NA TRBJ2-5 TRBV9 TRBD2 TGTGCCAGCAGCGTCGGGGGAGGGGCCGAGACCCAGTACTTC CASSVGGGAETQYF
NA TRBJ2-5 TRBV7-7 TRBD1 TGTGCCAGCAGCCCTCCTGGGACAGGGGGTCGGGAGACCCAGTACTTC CASSPPGTGGRETQYF
few TRBJ1-2 TRBV7-9 TRBD1 TGTGCCAGCAGCTGGGGACAGGGGAAGGGAAGTGGCTACACCTTC CASSWGQGKGSGYTF
medium-sized TRBJ1-5 TRBV5-1 NA TGCGCCAGCAGCTACGAAGGGGATCAGCCCCAGCATTTT CASSYEGDQPQHF
NA TRBJ2-1 TRBV5-1 TRBD1 TGCGCCAGCAGCCTAAAATTCGACAGGGATGAGCAGTTCTTC CASSLKFDRDEQFF
NA TRBJ2-1 TRBV29-1 TRBD1 TGCAGCGTTGGGGGACAGTCTTCCTACAATGAGCAGTTCTTC CSVGGQSSYNEQFF
NA TRBJ2-7 TRBV5-1 NA TGCGCCAGCAGCTTGGCCGGTCAGGGGTTGTACGAGCAGTACTTC CASSLAGQGLYEQYF
NA TRBJ1-3 TRBV3-1/TRBV3-2 NA TGTGCCAGCAGCCAACAGGGAACCAGTGGAAACACCATATATTTT CASSQQGTSGNTIYF
NA TRBJ1-1 TRBV18 NA TGTGCCAGCTCACCAGTCGGAGCAAACACTGAAGCTTTCTTT CASSPVGANTEAFF
NA TRBJ2-2 TRBV9 NA TGTGCCAGCAGCGTGGGGACCTCATCGAACACCGGGGAGCTGTTTTTT CASSVGTSSNTGELFF
NA TRBJ2-1 TRBV7-6 TRBD2 TGTGCCAGCAGCCCTATTCAGCGGGAGGGCCCGTACAATGAGCAGTTCTTC CASSPIQREGPYNEQFF
NA TRBJ2-1 TRBV6-1 TRBD1 TGTGCCAGCACCTCACAGGGGACCTCTCAATCGTTCTTC CASTSQGTSQSFF
NA TRBJ2-5 TRBV9 TRBD1 TGTGCCAGCAGCGCACAGGGGTACGAAAGGGAGACCCAGTACTTC CASSAQGYERETQYF
once TRBJ2-1 TRBV7-2 NA TGTGCCAGCAGCCAGGATTGGGGGACTGAGCAGTTCTTC CASSQDWGTEQFF
NA TRBJ2-7 TRBV7-2 TRBD2 TGTGCCAGCAGCTTAAGGGTGGGTGGCGGGAGATACGAGCAGTACTTC CASSLRVGGGRYEQYF
NA TRBJ1-1 TRBV6-2/TRBV6-3 NA TGTGCCAGCAGCTCACGGGTCGGGTGGGGTGAAGCTTTCTTT CASSSRVGWGEAFF
NA TRBJ2-7 TRBV28 TRBD2 TGTGCCAGCAGTCCCCGGGCTAGCGGGAGCTACGAGCAGTACTTC CASSPRASGSYEQYF
NA TRBJ2-2 TRBV15 TRBD2 TGTGCCACCAGCAGAAACCTAGCGGGAGAAGGAGTAACCGGGGAGCTGTTTTTT CATSRNLAGEGVTGELFF